The 30 T cell receptor beta chains reported below all come from one sample, sequenced in a study of T cell repertoires in cytomegalovirus infection. One entry per CDR3 protein, called by TCRdb with MiXCR from the reads. The table lists roughly 150,000 distinct CDR3 sequences, roughly a quarter of them singletons, with 10% to 11% in the top ten. Material for sequencing was PBMCs. Receptors were obtained from a human donor in good health (CMV status not recorded). Some clones in this sample may be carry-over from other donors' samples.

There are a few counts of this clonotype. The chain carries TRBV20-1 and TRBJ2-7; D is uncertain. V lost 0 bases to trimming and J lost 0 bases, with 6 bases between them. Per the germline V gene, CDR1 is DFQATT and CDR2 is SNEGSKA (reference sequence). The CDR3 length is 13 residues. CDR3 loop: CSARDWSSYEQYF. Here the CDR3 DNA reads TGCAGTGCTAGAGACTGGAGCTCCTACGAGCAGTACTTC.

This clonotype occurred a few times. The chain employs TRBV12-3 or TRBV12-4 and TRBJ1-2, with D maybe TRBD1 (5 bases). This CDR3 contains 14 residues. V was trimmed by 3 bases and J by 4 bases, leaving 12 bases between them. The chain's CDR3 is CASSFGPGPYGYTF. The DNA for the CDR3 is TGTGCCAGCAGTTTTGGGCCGGGACCCTATGGCTACACCTTC.

The rearrangement links TRBV2 to TRBJ1-1; 8 bases line up with TRBD1. The CDR3 has 14 amino acids. The germline gives CDR1 SNHLY, CDR2 FYNNEI. Trimming took 2 bases from V and 4 from J; bases not matched to a gene: 3. The CDR3 bases are TGTGCCAGCAGTGAACAGGGGGCTCGCACTGAAGCTTTCTTT. Encoded protein: CASSEQGARTEAFF.

In its sample, this clonotype was seen once. The rearrangement links TRBV2 to TRBJ1-3; no firm D call. The germline V gene encodes CDR1 SNHLY and CDR2 FYNNEI. The V end lost 3 bases, the J end lost 7 bases, and 1 base lay between the germline ends. The CDR3 has 10 residues. In DNA, the CDR3 is TGTGCCAGCAGTGAGAACACCATATATTTT. It specifies CASSENTIYF.

The J gene is TRBJ2-1, the V gene TRBV20-1; TRBD2 aligns across 13 bases. The CDR3 extends over 14 amino acids. Germline V CDR1 and CDR2: DFQATT, SNEGSKA (reference sequence). V trimming: 5 bases; J trimming: 8 bases; junction bases outside the gene matches: 6. The CDR3 region is CSALLAGGPHEQFF. CDR3 DNA sequence: TGCAGTGCTTTACTAGCGGGAGGGCCCCATGAGCAGTTCTTC.

This chain uses TRBV7-9 with TRBJ2-1; TRBD2 agrees at 11 bases. The germline gives CDR1 SEHNR, CDR2 FQNEAQ (reference sequence). V lost 3 bases and J lost 0; bases outside the gene matches: 7. This CDR3 comprises 18 residues. CDR3 nucleotide sequence: TGTGCCAGCAGCTTGGCACTAGCGGGAGTCAGCTCCTACAATGAGCAGTTCTTC. Translated: CASSLALAGVSSYNEQFF.

This clonotype was seen a handful of times. The chain couples TRBV7-9 to TRBJ2-2; D possibly corresponds to TRBD2 (6 bases). V lost 5 bases and J 0 bases, leaving 10 bases between the germline ends. CDR3 length: 15 residues. Germline V gives CDR1 SEHNR, CDR2 FQNEAQ (reference sequence). CDR3 nucleotide sequence: TGTGCCAGCAGCCCTAGCGACGCGAACACCGGGGAGCTGTTTTTT. It yields the protein CASSPSDANTGELFF. Complete variable domain (other parts from reference TRBV7-9 and TRBJ2-2): DTGVSQNPRHKITKRGQNVTFRCDPISEHNRLYWYRQTLGQGPEFLTYFQNEAQLEKSRLLSDRFSAERPKGSFSTLEIQRTEQGDSAMYLCASSPSDANTGELFFGEGSRLTVL.

The sample holds many counts of this clonotype. V usage is TRBV7-9 and J usage is TRBJ2-7; 9 bases are a match to TRBD1. With V trimmed by 5 bases and J by 2 bases, 4 bases remained unmatched. CDR1 and CDR2 from the germline V gene are SEHNR and FQNEAQ (reference sequence). The CDR3 extends over 14 amino acids. This chain's CDR3 is CASSRTGAPYEQYF. CDR3 DNA: TGTGCCAGCAGCCGGACAGGGGCTCCCTACGAGCAGTACTTC. Complete variable domain (other parts from reference TRBV7-9 and TRBJ2-7): DTGVSQNPRHKITKRGQNVTFRCDPISEHNRLYWYRQTLGQGPEFLTYFQNEAQLEKSRLLSDRFSAERPKGSFSTLEIQRTEQGDSAMYLCASSRTGAPYEQYFGPGTRLTVT.

The V gene is TRBV5-1, the J gene TRBJ2-1; perhaps TRBD1 as D (5 bases). Per the germline V gene, CDR1 is SGHRS and CDR2 is YFSETQ. Between the trimmed V and J ends, which lost 2 bases and 2 bases, there was a span of 11 bases. This CDR3 spans 15 amino acids. The CDR3 protein is CASSLTGRTYNEQFF. The CDR3 DNA sequence: TGCGCCAGCAGCTTAACAGGCCGTACCTACAATGAGCAGTTCTTC.

This chain connects TRBV12-3 or TRBV12-4 to TRBJ2-7; weak D call: TRBD2 (8 bases). The CDR3 is made up of 18 amino acids. The V and J ends lost 6 bases and 1 base respectively, with 25 bases between them. The CDR3 spells CASSRLGGREGRSYEQYF. The CDR3 nucleotides are TGTGCCAGCAGCCGACTAGGGGGCCGGGAGGGCCGGTCCTACGAGCAGTACTTC.

This clonotype was detected only a few times. The chain is built from TRBV20-1 and TRBJ2-7, with D possibly TRBD1 on 6 matching bases. The ends were cut back, 0 bases at V and 7 bases at J, with 19 bases in the middle. The CDR3 extends over 15 amino acids. CDR1 DFQATT and CDR2 SNEGSKA come from the germline V gene (reference sequence). CDR3 sequence reads: CSARDLTGPLGEQYF. The CDR3, as DNA: TGCAGTGCTAGAGATCTTACAGGGCCTTTGGGGGAGCAGTACTTC.

This chain uses TRBV27 with TRBJ2-7; no reliable D call. The CDR3 is 14 amino acids. V lost 4 bases and J lost 2, with 12 bases in between. Germline lookup yields CDR1 MNHEY and CDR2 SMNVEV (reference sequence). CDR3 sequence reads: CASSSSIGPYEQYF. CDR3 DNA sequence: TGTGCCAGCAGTTCCTCGATAGGTCCCTACGAGCAGTACTTC.

This clonotype was seen a few times. This chain links TRBV6-1 with TRBJ2-2, with D unclear. The germline CDR1 and CDR2 sequences are MNHNS and SASEGT. The V and J ends lost 1 base and 4 bases respectively, with 13 bases between them. The CDR3 consists of 16 residues. In DNA, the CDR3 is TGTGCCAGCAGTGAAGTTCCTTCACACTTCACCGGGGAGCTGTTTTTT. This sequence encodes CASSEVPSHFTGELFF.

This clonotype was observed a few times. The V call is TRBV24-1, the J call TRBJ2-1, with TRBD1 matching over 7 bases. CDR1 and CDR2 (germline): KGHDR, SFDVKD. CDR3 length: 14 amino acids. With V trimmed by 6 bases and J by 0 bases, 1 base remained unmatched. CDR3 protein: CATSPGGSYNEQFF. In DNA form, the CDR3 reads TGTGCCACCAGTCCAGGGGGCTCCTACAATGAGCAGTTCTTC.

This rearrangement joins TRBV4-1 to TRBJ2-5; D is possibly TRBD1 or TRBD2 (6 bases each). The CDR3 is made up of 17 amino acids. Germline assignment: CDR1 MGHRA and CDR2 YSYEKL. With 1 base removed from V and 1 base from J, the gap between germline ends came to 16 bases. CDR3 coding DNA: TGCGCCAGCAGCCAAGCTAGCGTCACAGGGCTCCAAGAGACCCAGTACTTC. Its translation: CASSQASVTGLQETQYF.

This clonotype has more than one count but fewer than ten. J is TRBJ2-2 and V is TRBV9; a weak D match, TRBD2 (6 bases). The germline CDR1 and CDR2 sequences are SGDLS and YYNGEE. V was clipped by 3 bases and J by 6 bases, with 6 bases between them. The CDR3 runs 12 residues. In DNA, the CDR3 is TGTGCCAGCAGCGGACTAGCCGGGGAGCTGTTTTTT. Amino acids: CASSGLAGELFF.

About this clonotype itself: At one boundary the junction diverges from the germline segment, which might be a read error. The chain uses TRBV6-5 and TRBJ2-5, with 15 bases aligning to TRBD2. The CDR3 is made up of 19 amino acids. Germline CDR1 MNHEY, CDR2 SVGAGI. The CDR3 DNA sequence: TGTGCCAACAGTCCAGGACTAGCGGGAGGGCCGGGACCAGAGGAGACCCAGTACTTC. As protein: CANSPGLAGGPGPEETQYF.

In its sample, this clonotype was seen a few times. This chain links TRBV10-3 with TRBJ2-1; unclear D gene. CDR3 length: 13 amino acids. The germline CDR1 and CDR2 sequences are ENHRY and SYGVKD. V lost 3 bases, J lost 7 bases, and 10 bases lay in between. CDR3 amino acids: CAISDLDENEQFF. The CDR3 region has the DNA TGTGCCATCAGTGACCTCGACGAGAATGAGCAGTTCTTC.

This clonotype was counted at least ten times. This chain links TRBV7-2 with TRBJ2-2, with a possible D match to TRBD1 (6 bases). CDR3 size: 14 residues. Trimming stripped 1 base from V and 10 bases from J, with 13 bases between. Looked up from germline, CDR1 is SGHTA and CDR2 is FQGNSA. As DNA, the CDR3 is TGTGCCAGCAGCTTAGTTAGGCAGGGGCAGGAGCTGTTTTTT. Translation: CASSLVRQGQELFF. Variable domain in full (rest from reference TRBV7-2 and TRBJ2-2): GAGVSQSPSNKVTEKGKDVELRCDPISGHTALYWYRQSLGQGLEFLIYFQGNSAPDKSGLPSDRFSAERTGGSVSTLTIQRTQQEDSAVYLCASSLVRQGQELFFGEGSRLTVL.

This clonotype was recorded at least ten times. The V gene is TRBV7-2, the J gene TRBJ2-5; the match to TRBD2 covers 8 bases. Germline V gene sequence: CDR1 SGHTA, CDR2 FQGNSA. This CDR3 region has 16 residues. V trimming: 1 base; J trimming: 4 bases; junction bases outside the gene matches: 8. This CDR3 reads CASSLGVAGIGETQYF. For the CDR3, the DNA is TGTGCCAGCAGCTTAGGGGTAGCGGGAATAGGAGAGACCCAGTACTTC.

This clonotype showed up many times. This chain links TRBV7-9 with TRBJ2-3, with D maybe TRBD2 (5 bases). CDR1 and CDR2 from the germline V gene are SEHNR and FQNEAQ (reference sequence). V lost 1 base to trimming and J lost 3 bases, with 8 bases between them. There are 14 residues in the CDR3. CDR3 sequence (DNA): TGTGCCAGCAGCTTAGTCACGGGAACAGATACGCAGTATTTT. It codes for CASSLVTGTDTQYF.

As concerns this clonotype: One base away lies a much larger clone, so this may be a sequencing read error. V and J are TRBV7-2 and TRBJ2-5; D gene ambiguous. This CDR3 is built from 14 residues. Germline V lookup: CDR1 SGHTA, CDR2 FQGNSA. The CDR3 nucleotides read TGTGCCAGCAGCTCCGGAACGTACCAAGTGACCCAGTACTTC. Its translation: CASSSGTYQVTQYF.

This clonotype was seen a single time. A read error may produce the germline difference seen at one junction end. The chain links TRBV6-1 to TRBJ2-7; D gene unclear. The CDR3 consists of 12 residues. Germline V CDR1 and CDR2: MNHNS, SASEGT. As DNA, the CDR3 is TGTGCCAGCCGTGACTGGGCCTACGAGCAGTACTTC. Protein: CASRDWAYEQYF.

V and J are TRBV24-1 and TRBJ1-1; D might be TRBD1 (6 bases). Germline CDR1 and CDR2: KGHDR and SFDVKD. Trimming shortened V by 10 bases and J by 6 bases, and 14 bases separated the two germline ends. This CDR3 spans 12 amino acids. The CDR3 here is CATSQGRAEAFF. CDR3 DNA sequence: TGTGCCACGAGCCAGGGGAGGGCTGAAGCTTTCTTT.

In its sample, this clonotype was seen once. The chain is built from TRBV20-1 and TRBJ2-5; D call uncertain. Germline CDR1 DFQATT, CDR2 SNEGSKA (reference sequence). The CDR3 consists of 12 residues. The V end was cut by 6 bases, the J end by 2 bases, with 10 bases between. CDR3 coding DNA: TGCAGTGCGAGGATACCACAAGAGACCCAGTACTTC. As protein: CSARIPQETQYF.

This chain connects TRBV28 to TRBJ1-5; 7 nucleotides match TRBD1. V lost 5 bases and J lost 0; bases outside the gene matches: 7. CDR3 size: 16 residues. CDR1 and CDR2 (germline): MDHEN, SYDVKM. CDR3 DNA sequence: TGTGCCAGCAGTCCCCTCTGGGACAGTAGCAATCAGCCCCAGCATTTT. Encoded protein: CASSPLWDSSNQPQHF.

This clonotype has more than one count but fewer than ten. This chain connects TRBV6-8 to TRBJ2-3; perhaps TRBD1 as D (5 bases). With 8 bases removed from V and 4 bases from J, the gap between germline ends came to 22 bases. This CDR3 is 16 amino acids long. Germline V gene lookup returns CDR1 MNHGY and CDR2 SAAAGT. The CDR3 here is CASGRGETRAADTQYF. CDR3 sequence (DNA): TGTGCCAGCGGACGCGGAGAAACCAGGGCAGCAGATACGCAGTATTTT.

Regarding this clonotype: Possible read error: a much larger clone is one base away. V gene TRBV7-2 combines with J gene TRBJ1-5; the D is unclear. CDR3 length equals 16 residues. The V gene's germline CDR1 is SGHTA and CDR2 FQGNSA. The CDR3 region is CASRLAGVSVNQPQHF. As DNA, the CDR3 is TGTGCCAGCAGATTAGCTGGAGTGTCAGTCAATCAGCCCCAGCATTTT.

The table lists this clonotype with a few counts. The rearrangement links TRBV7-9 to TRBJ1-1, with 8 bases that match TRBD1. The germline CDR1 and CDR2 sequences are SEHNR and FQNEAQ (reference sequence). J was trimmed by 0 bases and V by 4 bases; bases with no gene match: 7. The CDR3 sequence is 16 residues long. This CDR3 reads CASSSFGTGLNTEAFF. For the CDR3, the DNA is TGTGCCAGCAGCTCCTTCGGGACAGGCCTGAACACTGAAGCTTTCTTT.

The chain joins TRBV5-6 to TRBJ2-3, with D tentatively TRBD2 (7 bases). Germline CDR1 SGHDT, CDR2 YYEEEE. V dropped 1 base and J dropped 4 bases, with 16 bases sitting between them. The CDR3 runs 16 residues. In DNA form, the CDR3 reads TGTGCCAGCAGCTTGCGGGGGGCGCGCTTTGCAGATACGCAGTATTTT. It is translated as CASSLRGARFADTQYF. Full variable domain (outside the CDR3, taken from reference TRBV5-6 and TRBJ2-3): DAGVTQSPTHLIKTRGQQVTLRCSPKSGHDTVSWYQQALGQGPQFIFQYYEEEERQRGNFPDRFSGHQFPNYSSELNVNALLLGDSALYLCASSLRGARFADTQYFGPGTRLTVL.